The entry that follows covers one T cell receptor beta chain sequence. The antigen is undetermined. One entry per CDR3 protein, called by TCRdb with MiXCR from the reads. The sample consists of about 59,000 distinct CDR3 sequences, 60% to 65% of them appearing once. Germline CDR1 reads SGDLS; CDR2 reads YYNGEE. V shed 0 bases and J 3 bases; nucleotides not matched to a gene: 5. CDR3 length: 18 residues. The data belong to a study of type 1 regulatory T cells. At the level of the study: An in vitro protocol generated T-allo10, a Tr1-enriched, alloantigen-specific CD4 T cell product.

Whole-study findings and limits: Type 1 regulatory T cells had a more restricted TCR repertoire than non-type 1 regulatory T cells.

V is TRBV9 and J is TRBJ2-6, with TRBD2 matching 11 bases. Material for sequencing was cultured non-Tr1 T cells, either the whole culture or a sorted T cell fraction (not recorded which). The sequence was obtained from a human donor in good health. CDR3 amino acids: CASSVGSGRAGGANVLTF. The CDR3 coding sequence is TGTGCCAGCAGCGTAGGTAGCGGGAGGGCCGGTGGGGCCAACGTCCTGACTTTC.